These 10 T cell receptor beta chains came from one sample sequenced in a study of circulating and synovial CD4+ cells in juvenile arthritis. Clones were sequenced by immunoSEQ multiplex PCR, and TCRdb holds only the in-frame ones, with some missing. This table has 3,000 or so clones, 88% appearing once. The source material was HLA-DR+ CD4+ T cells from blood. As to subset: circulating pathogenic-like lymphocytes, sorted as HLA-DR+CD14-CD3+CD4+CD25low/- blood T cells. The origin of the receptors is a human donor with juvenile idiopathic arthritis.

The gene calls are TRBV2 and TRBJ1-3; D gene unclear. The CDR3 is 14 amino acids. Looked up from germline, CDR1 is SNHLY and CDR2 is FYNNEI. Deletions cut 4 bases from V and 0 bases from J, with 7 bases between. The CDR3 nucleotides read TGTGCCAGCAGTGTTTCGGGCTCTGGAAACACCATATATTTT. Encoded protein: CASSVSGSGNTIYF.

As for this clone: The conserved final phenylalanine or tryptophan is absent from the CDR3, which likely points to a read error. Here the CDR3 DNA reads TGCGGAAGGACTGCCAAAAACATTCAGTACCTC. It codes for CGRTAKNIQYL. The V and J genes are TRBV20-1 and TRBJ2-4; weak D call: TRBD2 (5 bases). Germline CDR1 DFQATT, CDR2 SNEGSKA (reference sequence). The CDR3 is 11 amino acids.

With respect to this clone: Relative to the germline gene, one junction end is altered; a read error may explain this. The genes are TRBV6-5 and TRBJ2-7, with 9 positions matching TRBD1. Germline V gives CDR1 MNHEY, CDR2 SVGAGI. The CDR3 spans 15 residues. CDR3 loop: CASSRTGVSSYEQYF. The DNA for the CDR3 is TGCGCCAGCAGTCGGACAGGGGTCAGCTCCTACGAGCAGTACTTC.

The J gene is TRBJ1-6, the V gene TRBV28; D unresolved. The V gene lost 6 bases and the J gene lost 0 bases, with 6 bases spanning the gap. Germline V lookup: CDR1 MDHEN, CDR2 SYDVKM. The CDR3 covers 14 residues. DNA for the CDR3: TGTGCCAGCAGGCGGAGCTCCTATAATTCACCCCTCCACTTT. Translation: CASRRSSYNSPLHF.

This chain links TRBV4-3 with TRBJ2-2; 7 nucleotides line up with TRBD2. Germline V gives CDR1 LGHNA, CDR2 YSLEER. The V and J ends lost 0 bases and 4 bases, in that order; junction bases with no gene match: 5. This CDR3 contains 16 residues. CDR3 protein: CASSQDWGRGTGELFF. The CDR3 DNA sequence: TGCGCCAGCAGCCAAGACTGGGGGAGGGGCACCGGGGAGCTGTTTTTT.

The chain combines TRBV7-3 with TRBJ2-3, with a weak D call TRBD2 (6 bases). The CDR3 is 16 residues long. CDR1 and CDR2 (germline): SGHTA, FQGTGA. V was trimmed by 2 bases and J by 1 base, leaving 13 bases between them. The CDR3 is CASSLWDWPRTDTQYF. DNA of the CDR3: TGTGCCAGCAGCTTATGGGACTGGCCTCGCACAGATACGCAGTATTTT. Complete variable domain (other parts from reference TRBV7-3 and TRBJ2-3): GAGVSQTPSNKVTEKGKYVELRCDPISGHTALYWYRQSLGQGPEFLIYFQGTGAADDSGLPNDRFFAVRPEGSVSTLKIQRTERGDSAVYLCASSLWDWPRTDTQYFGPGTRLTVL.

The V and J genes are TRBV4-1 and TRBJ2-1; 12 bases map to TRBD2. Germline CDR1 is MGHRA and CDR2 is YSYEKL. The CDR3 is made up of 15 amino acids. V lost 3 bases to trimming and J lost 11 bases; unmatched junction nucleotides: 8. CDR3 region: CASSQPSGREDKQFF. The CDR3 region has the DNA TGCGCCAGCAGCCAGCCTAGCGGGAGGGAGGATAAGCAGTTCTTC.

The rearrangement joins TRBV5-6 to TRBJ2-7; perhaps TRBD2 as D (5 bases). This CDR3 contains 12 residues. Per the germline V gene, CDR1 is SGHDT and CDR2 is YYEEEE. The V and J ends lost 2 bases and 5 bases respectively, with 8 bases between them. The CDR3: CASSFSGNEQYF. CDR3 sequence (DNA): TGTGCCAGCAGCTTTTCGGGGAACGAGCAGTACTTC.

As to this clone: Distinct nucleotide sequences in the sample also encode this CDR3. The chain joins TRBV18 to TRBJ1-6; D may be TRBD1 (6 bases). The germline gives CDR1 KGHSH, CDR2 LQKENI. The CDR3 loop spans 15 amino acids. Trimming removed 2 bases from V and 6 bases from J, with 11 bases in between. In nucleotides, the CDR3 is TGTGCCAGCTCACCATCAGGGGCGGGTAATTCACCCCTCCACTTT. Its translation: CASSPSGAGNSPLHF.

The gene calls are TRBV18 and TRBJ2-1, with TRBD2 identical over 12 bases. The length of the CDR3 is 16 residues. The V gene's germline CDR1 is KGHSH and CDR2 LQKENI. The V gene end was trimmed by 3 bases and the J gene end by 7 bases; junction bases not matched to a gene: 7. CDR3 residues: CASSPLTSGSWNEQFF. The CDR3 region has the DNA TGTGCCAGCTCACCCCTGACTAGCGGGAGTTGGAATGAGCAGTTCTTC.